Here is one TCR beta chain with its context. Its antigen is currently unknown. This record comes from a study of a mutant IDH1 vaccine in newly diagnosed glioma. Study context: Patients got their first vaccination 4-6 weeks after radiotherapy alone, or with temozolomide cycles. Treatment recipients were approximately 60% male and around 40% female, and their mean age was approximately 43 years. Study conclusions and caveats: In around 93% of patients, immune responses induced by the vaccine occurred.

V dropped 6 bases and J dropped 7; count of bases not matched to a gene: 8. The CDR3 is 14 amino acids. Per the germline V gene, CDR1 is MNHNY and CDR2 is SVGAGI (reference sequence). Repertoires were generated with immunoSEQ multiplex PCR, while TCRdb's copy carries only in-frame clones and drops some. The table shows more than 30,000 clones, with 90% occurring only once. The time point is: week 11, during vaccination. Topical imiquimod was applied with each vaccine dose, which held 300 ug of mutant IDH1 20-mer peptide. New WHO grade 3 or 4 astrocytomas that were IDH1-mutant and ATRX-lost had been found in donors.

The V call is TRBV6-6, the J call TRBJ2-1, with TRBD1 matching over 8 bases. The origin of this receptor is a man between 18 and 29 years old with glioma. The sample consisted of PBMCs, taken from a glioma patient whose treatment included an IDH1 peptide vaccine. CDR3 nucleotides: TGTGCCAGCAGAAACCCACAGGGGGTTAATGAGCAGTTCTTC. Its protein product is CASRNPQGVNEQFF.